These 20 T cell receptor beta chains originate from one sample sequenced in a study of vaccination effects on CD4 cells after COVID-19. Expansion with viral peptide pools was applied to antigen-specific CD4+ T cells by the ViraFEST assay prior to sequencing. A roughly ten-day culture period preceded the isolation of CD4+ T cells. It was between March and December 2020 that the person had a SARS-CoV-2 infection confirmed by PCR. This table comes from immunoSEQ multiplex PCR, and its TCRdb copy is limited to in-frame clones, with some not included. The data show 20,000 to 30,000 clones, roughly 76% seen once. These receptors have no known antigen. The sequencing used CD4+ T cells from PBMCs cultured with SARS-CoV-2 spike peptides, collected before COVID-19 vaccination. The receptors originated from a human donor who had a prior SARS-CoV-2 infection.

The chain is built from TRBV29-1 and TRBJ2-7, with 10 bases that match TRBD2. V shed 6 bases and J 0 bases; nucleotides not matched to a gene: 11. This CDR3 has 16 residues. Germline CDR1 and CDR2: SQVTM and ANQGSEA. The CDR3 DNA reads as TGCAGCGTGGGAAGATGGGGGACTAGCGACTCCTACGAGCAGTACTTC. This codes for CSVGRWGTSDSYEQYF.

The genes are TRBV7-2 and TRBJ1-1; D call uncertain. The germline V gene encodes CDR1 SGHTA and CDR2 FQGNSA. Trimming shortened V by 1 base and J by 3 bases, and 9 bases separated the two germline ends. The CDR3 sequence is 14 residues long. The CDR3 reads CASSLVFRDTEAFF. DNA for the CDR3: TGTGCCAGCAGCTTAGTCTTTCGTGACACTGAAGCTTTCTTT.

The chain is built from TRBV4-2 and TRBJ2-2; 9 positions match TRBD1. J lost 8 bases, V lost 4 bases, and 14 bases had no gene match. The CDR3 totals 17 residues. Germline CDR1 is LGHNA and CDR2 is YNFKEQ. This CDR3 is CASSPPSGTGQTGELFF. The DNA of the CDR3 is TGTGCCAGCAGCCCACCCTCCGGGACAGGGCAAACGGGGGAGCTGTTTTTT.

The chain recombines TRBV3-1 (or the pseudogene TRBV3-2) with TRBJ2-3; 7 positions agree with TRBD1. Germline V gene data show CDR1 as LGHDT and CDR2 as YNNKEL (reference sequence). This CDR3 contains 16 residues. The J segment lost 4 bases and the V segment lost 4 bases, leaving 11 bases of the junction unmatched. The CDR3 DNA sequence: TGTGCCAGCAGCCCTATCGACAGGGATAAGGCAGATACGCAGTATTTT. It specifies CASSPIDRDKADTQYF.

V gene TRBV7-2 combines with J gene TRBJ1-3; 7 positions match TRBD1. Unmatched junction bases numbered 3, after V lost 6 bases and J lost 1 base. The CDR3 runs 14 residues. Germline V gene sequence: CDR1 SGHTA, CDR2 FQGNSA. DNA of the CDR3: TGTGCCAGCAGACAGGGGCCTTCTGGAAACACCATATATTTT. Its protein is CASRQGPSGNTIYF.

The chain couples TRBV11-2 to TRBJ2-2; D remains unclear. Germline values: CDR1 SGHAT, CDR2 FQNNGV. The CDR3 has 15 amino acids. Trimming cost V 2 bases and J 3 bases, with 10 bases left between them. The CDR3: CASSLMVTDTGELFF. The CDR3 DNA sequence: TGTGCCAGCAGCTTAATGGTGACTGACACCGGGGAGCTGTTTTTT.

V is TRBV15 and J is TRBJ2-7; D ambiguous. This CDR3 is built from 14 residues. The V end was cut by 0 bases, the J end by 3 bases, with 9 bases between. Germline V gene data show CDR1 as LNHNV and CDR2 as YYDKDF (reference sequence). The CDR3 reads CATSRDVNDYEQYF. CDR3 in DNA: TGTGCCACCAGCAGAGATGTAAACGACTACGAGCAGTACTTC.

This clone turned up a few times. J is TRBJ2-2 and V is TRBV4-1; 12 bases match TRBD2. The CDR3 runs 18 residues. V was clipped by 0 bases and J by 5 bases; unmatched bases: 7. The germline V gene encodes CDR1 MGHRA and CDR2 YSYEKL. CDR3: CASSQEVVGTSGTGELFF. CDR3 nucleotides: TGCGCCAGCAGCCAAGAGGTGGTCGGGACTAGCGGGACCGGGGAGCTGTTTTTT.

This chain connects TRBV10-2 to TRBJ2-7; TRBD1 or TRBD2 may be the D gene (6 bases each). This CDR3 spans 15 amino acids. CDR1 is WSHSY, CDR2 SAAADI, per germline. V was pared by 10 bases and J by 6 bases, with 25 bases between. CDR3 in amino acids: CATLGGGPHLSEQYF. The CDR3 DNA is TGCGCCACCCTGGGGGGCGGGCCTCACCTCTCCGAGCAGTACTTC.

The chain joins TRBV10-3 to TRBJ1-1; D unclear. V was shortened by 0 bases and J by 1 base, with 6 bases between the two germline ends. The CDR3 extends over 14 amino acids. From germline, CDR1 is ENHRY and CDR2 SYGVKD. The CDR3 reads CAISESMRNTEAFF. The CDR3 region has the DNA TGTGCCATCAGTGAGTCGATGAGGAACACTGAAGCTTTCTTT.

The V call is TRBV5-1, the J call TRBJ2-5, with 9 nucleotides matching TRBD1. The germline CDR1 and CDR2 sequences are SGHRS and YFSETQ. V dropped 4 bases and J dropped 2; count of bases not matched to a gene: 12. The CDR3 is 17 residues long. DNA of the CDR3: TGCGCCAGCAGCCGTACCGGGACCGGGACAGGGCAAGAGACCCAGTACTTC. Its translation is CASSRTGTGTGQETQYF.

This clone has a handful of counts. This chain uses TRBV7-9 with TRBJ2-6; D is unresolved. Germline CDR1 is SEHNR and CDR2 is FQNEAQ (reference sequence). This CDR3 has 15 amino acids. V lost 3 bases, J lost 0 bases, and 6 bases lay in between. CDR3 sequence: CASSLTLSGANVLTF. In DNA form, the CDR3 reads TGTGCCAGCAGCTTGACCCTCTCTGGGGCCAACGTCCTGACTTTC.

The genes are TRBV19 and TRBJ2-2, with D maybe TRBD1 (5 bases). Germline CDR1 is LNHDA and CDR2 is SQIVND (reference sequence). The CDR3 spans 15 residues. The ends were cut back, 0 bases at V and 6 bases at J, with 11 bases in the middle. In nucleotides, the CDR3 is TGTGCCAGTAGTATAGATCCAGCAGGGTCCGGGGAGCTGTTTTTT. Translation: CASSIDPAGSGELFF.

This chain links TRBV14 with TRBJ2-7; D is uncertain. Trimming removed 3 bases from V and 1 base from J, with 10 bases in between. There are 14 residues in the CDR3. From germline, CDR1 is SGHDN and CDR2 FVKESK. The CDR3 nucleotides are TGTGCCAGCAGCCATTGGCGCAGTTCCTACGAGCAGTACTTC. It specifies CASSHWRSSYEQYF.

The chain employs TRBV10-2 and TRBJ1-2; 11 nucleotides line up with TRBD1. The germline CDR1 and CDR2 sequences are WSHSY and SAAADI. Trimming took 3 bases from V and 6 from J; bases not matched to a gene: 6. The CDR3 contains 15 residues. CDR3 nucleotide sequence: TGCGCCAGCAGTGAAGGGGACAGGGGGAAGAATGGCTACACCTTC. This translates into CASSEGDRGKNGYTF.

This sequence joins TRBV9 and TRBJ2-7; 11 bases agree with TRBD2. Trimming removed 3 bases from V and 3 bases from J; junction bases left unmatched: 17. This CDR3 spans 19 amino acids. Germline loops: CDR1 SGDLS, CDR2 YYNGEE. The CDR3 loop reads CASSAGTSGGAGWNYEQYF. The CDR3 DNA is TGTGCCAGCAGCGCCGGAACTAGCGGGGGAGCTGGGTGGAACTACGAGCAGTACTTC.

This sequence joins TRBV18 and TRBJ2-2; D gene ambiguous. The germline CDR1 and CDR2 sequences are KGHSH and LQKENI. The CDR3 is 16 residues long. Trimming took off 0 bases at V and 5 bases at J, with 13 bases between the two ends. This CDR3 is CASSPPVRLSTGELFF. DNA of the CDR3: TGTGCCAGCTCACCACCCGTCCGACTTTCGACCGGGGAGCTGTTTTTT.

This clone was recorded a few times. CDR3 nucleotides: TGTGCCAGCAGCTTATCAGGGTTAATGAACACTGAAGCTTTCTTT. Translation: CASSLSGLMNTEAFF. V usage is TRBV7-9 and J usage is TRBJ1-1; D may be TRBD1 (5 bases). Germline CDR1 is SEHNR and CDR2 is FQNEAQ (reference sequence). Trimming left V 2 bases short and J 0 bases short, with 10 bases between. The CDR3 is 15 amino acids.

The rearrangement uses TRBV21-1 and TRBJ2-5; the table's D call of TRBD1 was not tested on the DNA. TRBV21-1 is tagged as a pseudogene. The CDR3 totals 15 residues. In DNA form, the CDR3 reads TGTGCCAGCAGCATTCGACAGGGTAGGCAAGAGACCCAGTACTTC. As protein: CASSIRQGRQETQYF.

As DNA, the CDR3 is TGTGCCAGTGAAATCACAGGCTCTGGAAACACCATATATTTT. Its translation: CASEITGSGNTIYF. J is TRBJ1-3 and V is TRBV5-6; maybe TRBD1 (5 bases). The CDR3 length is 14 residues. The V end was cut by 8 bases, the J end by 0 bases, with 12 bases between. The V gene's germline CDR1 is SGHDT and CDR2 YYEEEE.